The 14 T cell receptor beta chains below all came from one sample that was sequenced in a study of blood T cell repertoires in COVID-19 (TCRdb year 2020). The protocol used for the library was the immunoSEQ multiplex PCR assay. The table comes from immuneACCESS by way of TCRdb, which keeps in-frame sequences with V and J called. Part of the clones is missing from these tables; in studies checked, under half for an unresolved V gene and the rest for unknown reasons. Recorded for this sample are about 400,000 clones; 70% to 90% of them occurred a single time. Roughly 2% of the sample rests with the top ten. The specimen was PBMCs or T cells enriched from blood (not recorded which). The receptors come from a young woman with acute COVID-19.

This rearrangement joins TRBV4-3 to TRBJ2-1, with 9 bases matching TRBD1. CDR1 is LGHNA and CDR2 is YSLEER in the germline V gene. The junction had 6 bases not matched to a gene; V was cut back by 0 bases and J by 15 bases. This CDR3 comprises 13 residues. Here the CDR3 DNA reads TGCGCCAGCAGCCAAGATAGGCACAGGGGGCTGTTCTTC. This gives the protein CASSQDRHRGLFF.

The J gene is TRBJ1-6, the V gene TRBV10-3; TRBD1 matches at 9 bases. Germline V CDR1 and CDR2: ENHRY, SYGVKD. This CDR3 region has 14 residues. V lost 7 bases, J lost 5 bases, and 3 bases stayed unmatched. The CDR3 DNA follows: TGTGCCATCAAGTGGGACAGGGATAATTCACCCCTCCACTTT. This sequence encodes CAIKWDRDNSPLHF.

The chain has TRBV11-1 and TRBJ2-7; D is unclear. CDR1 and CDR2 (germline): SGHAT, FQDESV (reference sequence). The V and J ends lost 5 bases and 1 base respectively, with 9 bases between them. There are 13 residues in the CDR3. The CDR3 sequence: CASSQFKSYEQYF. CDR3 DNA: TGTGCCAGCAGCCAATTCAAATCCTACGAGCAGTACTTC. Looking up the rest from reference TRBV11-1 and TRBJ2-7 gives the full variable domain: EAEVAQSPRYKITEKSQAVAFWCDPISGHATLYWYRQILGQGPELLVQFQDESVVDDSQLPKDRFSAERLKGVDSTLKIQPAELGDSAMYLCASSQFKSYEQYFGPGTRLTVT.

The chain has TRBV2 and TRBJ1-2, with D perhaps TRBD1 (5 bases). V shed 2 bases and J shed 8 bases, with 12 bases lying between them. Per the germline V gene, CDR1 is SNHLY and CDR2 is FYNNEI. The CDR3 totals 13 residues. The DNA of the CDR3 is TGTGCCAGCAGTGAAAGGCAGGGAGGCGGCTACACCTTC. Translated, it gives CASSERQGGGYTF. The full variable domain, completed using reference TRBV2 and TRBJ1-2, is EPEVTQTPSHQVTQMGQEVILRCVPISNHLYFYWYRQILGQKVEFLVSFYNNEISEKSEIFDDQFSVERPDGSNFTLKIRSTKLEDSAMYFCASSERQGGGYTFGSGTRLTVV.

The CDR3 nucleotides are TGCGCCAGCAGCCAAGGGACTTGGAGCAATCAGCCCCAGCATTTT. Encoded protein: CASSQGTWSNQPQHF. The chain couples TRBV4-3 to TRBJ1-5; D is uncertain. Per germline, CDR1 LGHNA and CDR2 YSLEER. The CDR3 contains 15 residues. The V gene lost 1 base and the J gene lost 1 base, with 8 bases spanning the gap.

The chain joins TRBV5-3 to TRBJ2-7; 9 bases are shared with TRBD2. TRBV5-3 is recorded as an ORF, its role being uncertain. The CDR3 contains 17 residues. Trimming cost V 0 bases and J 3 bases; bases outside gene matches: 10. CDR3 DNA: TGTGCCAGAAGCTTGGTATTAGCGGGAGCTTGCCGCTACGAGCAGTACTTC. Translated: CARSLVLAGACRYEQYF.

Note on this clone: The sample carries other DNA sequences with the same CDR3. Here the CDR3 DNA reads TGTGCCAGCAGCTTAGGACAGGGCAGTGAAAAACTGTTTTTT. Protein sequence: CASSLGQGSEKLFF. The V and J genes are TRBV7-6 and TRBJ1-4, with 7 bases aligning to TRBD1. The J segment lost 7 bases and the V segment lost 1 base, leaving 3 bases of the junction unmatched. The germline CDR1 and CDR2 sequences are SGHVS and FNYEAQ. The CDR3 is 14 amino acids.

The V call is TRBV2, the J call TRBJ1-2; TRBD1 matches at 8 bases. This CDR3 is built from 15 residues. With V trimmed by 7 bases and J by 7 bases, 14 bases remained unmatched. Looked up from germline, CDR1 is SNHLY and CDR2 is FYNNEI. CDR3 coding DNA: TGTGCCAGCACGCCTTCCGGGACAGGCGCTATTGGCTACACCTTC. This sequence encodes CASTPSGTGAIGYTF.

The rearrangement uses TRBV9 and TRBJ1-5; possibly TRBD1 for D (5 bases). V was cut by 0 bases and J by 11 bases, with 18 bases left in between. This CDR3 spans 15 amino acids. Germline V gene data show CDR1 as SGDLS and CDR2 as YYNGEE. The CDR3 loop is CASSVDGGGNGAQHF. In DNA form, the CDR3 reads TGTGCCAGCAGCGTAGACGGGGGTGGCAATGGGGCCCAGCATTTT.

The chain couples TRBV6-1 to TRBJ1-2; tentative D call: TRBD1 (6 bases). The CDR3 has 13 amino acids. Per germline, CDR1 MNHNS and CDR2 SASEGT. With 6 bases removed from V and 5 bases from J, the gap between germline ends came to 13 bases. The CDR3 reads CASSPGAPYGYTF. Here the CDR3 DNA reads TGTGCCAGCAGCCCAGGGGCCCCATATGGCTACACCTTC.

The CDR3 sequence is CASSGLAGPNYGYTF. For the CDR3, the DNA is TGCGCCAGCAGCGGATTGGCGGGGCCCAACTATGGCTACACCTTC. The chain employs TRBV4-3 and TRBJ1-2; D is perhaps TRBD1 (5 bases). Germline CDR1 reads LGHNA; CDR2 reads YSLEER. The CDR3 has 15 amino acids. V lost 5 bases, J lost 2 bases, and 15 bases lay in between.

The rearrangement joins TRBV12-3 or TRBV12-4 to TRBJ1-2; D might be TRBD1 (5 bases). V was clipped by 5 bases and J by 4 bases, with 11 bases between them. The CDR3 spans 13 residues. The CDR3 region is CASSTDRFYGYTF. CDR3 nucleotide sequence: TGTGCCAGCAGTACCGACAGATTCTATGGCTACACCTTC.

The V gene is TRBV28, the J gene TRBJ2-1, with unresolved D. Per the germline V gene, CDR1 is MDHEN and CDR2 is SYDVKM. The CDR3 loop spans 12 amino acids. Trimming left V 7 bases short and J 7 bases short, with 11 bases between. The CDR3 DNA follows: TGTGCCAGCAATTATCTCGGGAATGAGCAGTTCTTC. It is translated as CASNYLGNEQFF.

The chain is built from TRBV4-1 and TRBJ1-1; 8 bases are shared with TRBD1. Germline lookup yields CDR1 MGHRA and CDR2 YSYEKL. The V gene end was trimmed by 2 bases and the J gene end by 1 base; junction bases not matched to a gene: 12. This CDR3 has 18 amino acids. CDR3 DNA sequence: TGCGCCAGCAGCCAACGCACAGGGGGATCGGTGGGGAACACTGAAGCTTTCTTT. As protein: CASSQRTGGSVGNTEAFF.